This T cell receptor (beta chain) was profiled in a study of shared clonotypes between healthy human individuals. Overall study: The study enrolled a couple of women and three men aged 18 to 49. Broader study findings: The genetic and exposure-history diversity represented was limited by few donors.

Measured with immunoSEQ multiplex PCR; TCRdb has only the in-frame clones, and not every one. Of about 1.5 million clones listed, 95% to 99% are singletons. Turning to this clone: What it binds is not known. Other nucleotide sequences from this sample produce the same CDR3.

V shed 4 bases, J shed 3 bases, and the junction held 7 bases outside the gene matches. Germline V lookup: CDR1 SGHRS, CDR2 YFSETQ. The CDR3 is 14 residues long. The sample was naive CD4+ T cells sorted from blood. Subset in this sample: CD45RA+ positively selected. The chain joins TRBV5-1 to TRBJ2-7, with 7 nucleotides matching TRBD1. The clonotype originates from a man aged 25-45 years in good health. The CDR3 reads CASSPPGQYYEQYF. CDR3 DNA: TGCGCCAGCAGCCCGCCGGGACAGTACTACGAGCAGTACTTC.